This is a list of T cell receptor beta chains from one sample in a study of cytomegalovirus exposure and HLA in healthy donors. TCRdb's table, derived via immunoSEQ multiplex PCR, lists solely in-frame clones and lacks some. The data hold 150,000 to 200,000 clones, with around 83% observed a single time. The source material was PBMCs. The receptors shown here come from a man in his fifties or sixties in good health and CMV-seronegative. CDR3s include the opening cysteine and the closing phenylalanine or tryptophan. The D gene is left open where the match is weak. Clone size is stated in some rows and not others, as once, few, many or a class when expanded.

>TRBV11-2|TRBJ1-1|TRBD1|-
CASSLGTGGFEAFF
TGTGCCAGCAGCTTAGGGACAGGAGGTTTTGAAGCTTTCTTT
>TRBV30|TRBJ2-2|TRBD1|-
CAGQGFLTGELFF
TGTGCCGGACAGGGTTTCCTCACCGGGGAGCTGTTTTTT
>TRBV10-3|TRBJ1-2|-|-
CAIRTEYPYGYTF
TGTGCCATCAGGACAGAATACCCCTATGGCTACACCTTC
>TRBV5-1|TRBJ1-1|TRBD1|-
CASSLGTGGNTEAFF
TGCGCCAGCAGCTTGGGGACAGGGGGGAACACTGAAGCTTTCTTT
>TRBV7-6|TRBJ2-1|-|-
CASSFNARGSEQFF
TGTGCCAGCAGCTTCAACGCCAGAGGTAGTGAGCAGTTCTTC
>TRBV5-1|TRBJ2-1|TRBD2|-
CASSNGAGGFDEQFF
TGCGCCAGCAGCAACGGGGCGGGGGGTTTTGATGAGCAGTTCTTC
>TRBV18|TRBJ1-5|-|-
CASSPQEREQPQHF
TGTGCCAGCTCACCGCAAGAGCGGGAACAGCCCCAGCATTTT
>TRBV11-2|TRBJ2-3|TRBD2|-
CASSARGTSGPTDTQYF
TGTGCCAGCAGCGCGCGCGGGACTAGCGGACCCACAGATACGCAGTATTTT
>TRBV18|TRBJ2-3|TRBD2|-
CASSPSGSGTDTQYF
TGTGCCAGCTCACCTAGCGGGAGTGGCACAGATACGCAGTATTTT
>TRBV9|TRBJ1-1|TRBD1|-
CATATGPNTEAFF
TGTGCCACCGCGACAGGGCCAAACACTGAAGCTTTCTTT
>TRBV6-5|TRBJ1-5|-|-
CASSPDTASNQPQHF
TGTGCCAGCAGTCCCGACACGGCTAGCAATCAGCCCCAGCATTTT
>TRBV29-1|TRBJ1-2|-|-
CSVDGRTMGYTF
TGCAGCGTTGACGGCCGAACTATGGGCTACACCTTC
>TRBV29-1|TRBJ1-1|-|-
CSVLWGSATEAFF
TGCAGCGTTTTGTGGGGTAGCGCCACTGAAGCTTTCTTT
>TRBV6-6|TRBJ2-3|-|-
CASSLLAPDTQYF
TGTGCCAGCAGTTTGCTAGCGCCAGATACGCAGTATTTT
>TRBV28|TRBJ2-7|-|-
CASSSQPAFYEQYF
TGTGCCAGCAGTTCCCAACCCGCGTTCTACGAGCAGTACTTC
>TRBV4-1|TRBJ1-4|TRBD1|-
CASSPRDRVANEKLFF
TGCGCCAGCAGCCCACGGGACAGGGTCGCTAATGAAAAACTGTTTTTT
>TRBV4-1|TRBJ1-4|-|-
CASSQGPPDRLLLNEKLFF
TGCGCCAGCAGCCAAGGACCTCCGGACAGACTCCTCCTTAATGAAAAACTGTTTTTT
>TRBV5-6|TRBJ2-3|-|-
CASFDLGGKGDTQYF
TGTGCCAGCTTCGACCTGGGCGGGAAGGGGGATACGCAGTATTTT
>TRBV5-6|TRBJ2-7|TRBD1|-
CASSFSPGQALEQYF
TGTGCCAGCAGCTTTTCCCCAGGACAGGCCCTCGAGCAGTACTTC
>TRBV7-2|TRBJ1-5|-|-
CASSLGPARLHHQPQHF
TGTGCCAGCAGCTTAGGTCCAGCCAGGCTGCACCATCAGCCCCAGCATTTT
>TRBV4-1|TRBJ1-1|-|-
CASSHPGNAAFF
TGCGCCAGCAGCCACCCAGGGAACGCGGCTTTCTTT
>TRBV7-8|TRBJ2-7|TRBD1|once
CASSLRSAGGFYEQYF
TGTGCCAGCAGCTTAAGGTCCGCAGGGGGATTCTACGAGCAGTACTTC
>TRBV6-6|TRBJ1-5|-|once
CASTERTVNQPQHF
TGTGCCAGCACTGAACGGACAGTTAATCAGCCCCAGCATTTT
>TRBV25-1|TRBJ1-2|TRBD1|-
CASSEFRTGDYGYTF
TGTGCCAGCAGTGAATTCAGGACAGGGGACTATGGCTACACCTTC
>TRBV6-6|TRBJ1-4|TRBD1|-
CASSYSRDRGEKLFF
TGTGCCAGCAGTTACTCTCGGGACAGGGGGGAAAAACTGTTTTTT
>TRBV4-2|TRBJ2-3|TRBD2|-
CASSRRTSGADTQYF
TGTGCCAGCAGCCGAAGGACTAGCGGGGCCGATACGCAGTATTTT
>TRBV19|TRBJ2-7|-|-
CASSIGQGDYEQYF
TGTGCCAGTAGTATCGGGCAGGGTGACTACGAGCAGTACTTC
>TRBV11-3|TRBJ2-5|-|once
CASSSGETQYF
TGTGCCAGCAGCTCAGGGGAGACCCAGTACTTC
>TRBV5-6|TRBJ1-4|-|few
CASRIGGTWGEKLFF
TGTGCCAGCCGTATAGGAGGGACGTGGGGTGAAAAACTGTTTTTT
>TRBV10-2|TRBJ1-5|-|-
CATRGGYSNQPQHF
TGCGCCACCCGAGGCGGCTATAGCAATCAGCCCCAGCATTTT
>TRBV7-2|TRBJ1-1|-|-
CASSLEGGINTEAFF
TGTGCCAGCAGCTTAGAAGGGGGAATCAACACTGAAGCTTTCTTT
>TRBV2|TRBJ1-2|-|-
CASSSRGGGANYGYTF
TGTGCCAGCAGCTCCCGCGGGGGAGGAGCTAACTATGGCTACACCTTC
>TRBV28|TRBJ2-5|-|-
CASSFRETQYF
TGTGCCAGCAGTTTTCGGGAGACCCAGTACTTC
>TRBV9|TRBJ2-2|-|once
CASSVGSVGTGELFF
TGTGCCAGCAGCGTAGGTAGCGTGGGCACCGGGGAGCTGTTTTTT
>TRBV28|TRBJ2-3|TRBD2|-
CASSREGLTDTQYF
TGTGCCAGCAGTAGGGAGGGCCTTACAGATACGCAGTATTTT
>TRBV29-1|TRBJ2-5|-|once
CSVVGAGGETQYF
TGCAGCGTTGTAGGAGCGGGCGGGGAGACCCAGTACTTC
>TRBV4-1|TRBJ2-1|TRBD2|-
CASSLAPLGIAGEQFF
TGCGCCAGCAGCCTCGCCCCTTTGGGGATAGCGGGCGAGCAGTTCTTC
>TRBV6-1|TRBJ2-7|TRBD2|-
CASSLTSRYEQYF
TGTGCCAGCAGTTTGACTAGCCGATACGAGCAGTACTTC
>TRBV7-2|TRBJ2-3|-|-
CASRLGQPDTQYF
TGTGCCAGCAGACTTGGGCAGCCAGATACGCAGTATTTT
>TRBV28|TRBJ1-2|TRBD1|-
CASSLGQGANYGYTF
TGTGCCAGCAGTTTGGGACAGGGAGCAAATTATGGCTACACCTTC
>TRBV12-5|TRBJ1-4|-|-
CASGPGAPLEEKLFF
TGTGCTAGCGGCCCCGGAGCACCCTTGGAGGAAAAACTGTTTTTT
>TRBV19|TRBJ1-2|-|-
CASRIRQNYTF
TGTGCCAGTAGAATTCGACAGAACTACACCTTC
>TRBV7-2|TRBJ2-7|TRBD1|-
CASSPGQGYLEQYF
TGTGCCAGCAGCCCGGGACAGGGTTATCTCGAGCAGTACTTC
>TRBV28|TRBJ1-1|-|few
CASSPEDTEAFF
TGTGCCAGCAGTCCGGAGGACACTGAAGCTTTCTTT
>TRBV7-3|TRBJ1-1|TRBD1|-
CASSLQGDTEAFF
TGTGCCAGCAGCTTACAGGGGGACACTGAAGCTTTCTTT
>TRBV9|TRBJ2-1|-|-
CASSVGSGSGSNNEQFF
TGTGCCAGCAGCGTAGGGTCGGGCAGCGGGTCTAACAATGAGCAGTTCTTC
>TRBV12-5|TRBJ2-5|TRBD2|-
CASGLSPGLAGANQETQYF
TGTGCTAGTGGTTTGTCTCCGGGACTAGCGGGGGCGAACCAAGAGACCCAGTACTTC
>TRBV7-9|TRBJ1-2|TRBD1|-
CASSARGQGADGYTF
TGTGCCAGCAGCGCACGTGGACAGGGGGCCGATGGCTACACCTTC
>TRBV28|TRBJ2-7|-|-
CASSQTYEQYF
TGTGCCAGCAGTCAGACCTACGAGCAGTACTTC
>TRBV5-1|TRBJ2-5|TRBD1|-
CASSPRDRGETQYF
TGCGCCAGCAGCCCCCGGGACAGGGGAGAGACCCAGTACTTC
>TRBV21-1|TRBJ2-7|-|-
CASSNNAGAPSEQYF
TGTGCCAGCAGCAATAATGCAGGGGCGCCTTCCGAGCAGTACTTC